This T cell receptor beta chain stems from a study of cytomegalovirus exposure and HLA in healthy donors. The study, taken as a whole, reports: Based on reports, TCR beta sequences accurately predicted HLA-A and HLA-B alleles for most subjects. Immune exposure was documented only through CMV serostatus.

Germline CDR1 is SGDLS and CDR2 is YYNGEE. V dropped 3 bases and J dropped 6 bases, with 16 bases sitting between them. CDR3 size: 14 residues. The PCR employed 60 Vbeta primers together with 13 Jbeta primers. Clones were read by immunoSEQ multiplex PCR, and TCRdb kept only the in-frame ones, dropping some. Of tens of thousands of clones in the sample, about 66% were seen once. A remark on this clone: Its specificity is unknown.

The material sequenced was PBMCs. V usage is TRBV9 and J usage is TRBJ2-7; D is possibly TRBD2 (5 bases). This receptor was obtained from a woman aged 50 to 65 in good health and CMV-seropositive. The CDR3 is CASSDDQHRGEQYF. In DNA form, the CDR3 reads TGTGCCAGCAGCGATGACCAGCATCGGGGCGAGCAGTACTTC.